The entry below gives a single TCR beta chain sequence along with its context. This entry comes from a study of cytomegalovirus exposure and HLA in healthy donors. From germline, CDR1 is MNHNY and CDR2 SVGAGI (reference sequence). Trimming took off 8 bases at V and 4 bases at J, with 14 bases between the two ends. CDR3 length equals 13 residues. The primer mix had 60 Vbeta and 13 Jbeta primers. The method was immunoSEQ multiplex PCR; TCRdb's version includes in-frame clones alone and lacks a portion of them. The sample totals 100,000 to 150,000 clones; its top ten clones hold under 2%. This clonotype was sampled from a woman aged 40 to 50 in good health and CMV-seropositive. Input material: PBMCs. V usage is TRBV6-6 and J usage is TRBJ1-1; TRBD1 might be the D (6 bases). The CDR3 spells CASGGGRSTEAFF. DNA for the CDR3: TGTGCCAGCGGGGGCGGCCGGAGCACTGAAGCTTTCTTT.